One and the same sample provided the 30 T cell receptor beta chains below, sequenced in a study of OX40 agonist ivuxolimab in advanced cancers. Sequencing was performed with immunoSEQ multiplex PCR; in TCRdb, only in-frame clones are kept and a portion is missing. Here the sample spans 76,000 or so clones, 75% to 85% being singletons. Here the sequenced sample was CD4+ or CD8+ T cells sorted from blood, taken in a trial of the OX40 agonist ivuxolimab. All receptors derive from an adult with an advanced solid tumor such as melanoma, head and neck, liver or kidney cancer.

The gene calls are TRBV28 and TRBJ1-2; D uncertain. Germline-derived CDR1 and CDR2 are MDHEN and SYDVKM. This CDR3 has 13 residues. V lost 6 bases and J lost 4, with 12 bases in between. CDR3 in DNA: TGTGCCAGCAGCCGAGACACGGGCTATGGCTACACCTTC. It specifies CASSRDTGYGYTF.

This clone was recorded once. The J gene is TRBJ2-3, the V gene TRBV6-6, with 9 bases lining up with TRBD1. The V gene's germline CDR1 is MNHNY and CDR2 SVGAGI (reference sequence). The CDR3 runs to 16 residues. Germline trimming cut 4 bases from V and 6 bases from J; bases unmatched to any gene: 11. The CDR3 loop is CASSSRTGEKGDTQYF. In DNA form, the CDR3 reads TGTGCCAGCAGTTCCAGGACAGGGGAGAAAGGGGATACGCAGTATTTT.

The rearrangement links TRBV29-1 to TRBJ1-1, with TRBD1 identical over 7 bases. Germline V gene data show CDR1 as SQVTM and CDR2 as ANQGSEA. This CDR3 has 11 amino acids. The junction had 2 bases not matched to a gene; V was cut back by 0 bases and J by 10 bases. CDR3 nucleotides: TGCAGCGTTGAAGATCCAGGGGGAGCTTTCTTT. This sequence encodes CSVEDPGGAFF.

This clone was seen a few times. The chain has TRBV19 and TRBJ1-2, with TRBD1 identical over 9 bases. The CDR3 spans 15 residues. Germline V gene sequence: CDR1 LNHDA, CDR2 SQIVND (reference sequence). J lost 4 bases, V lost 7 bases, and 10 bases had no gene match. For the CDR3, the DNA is TGTGCCAGTAAGCCGTTCGGACAGGGGCTCTATGGCTACACCTTC. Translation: CASKPFGQGLYGYTF. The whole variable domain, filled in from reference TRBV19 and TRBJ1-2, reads DGGITQSPKYLFRKEGQNVTLSCEQNLNHDAMYWYRQDPGQGLRLIYYSQIVNDFQKGDIAEGYSVSREKKESFPLTVTSAQKNPTAFYLCASKPFGQGLYGYTFGSGTRLTVV.

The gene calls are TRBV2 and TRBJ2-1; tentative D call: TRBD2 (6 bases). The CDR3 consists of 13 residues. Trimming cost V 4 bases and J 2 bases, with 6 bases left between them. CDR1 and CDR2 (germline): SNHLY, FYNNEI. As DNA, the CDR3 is TGTGCCAGCAGTGCGGGGGCCTACAATGAGCAGTTCTTC. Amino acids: CASSAGAYNEQFF.

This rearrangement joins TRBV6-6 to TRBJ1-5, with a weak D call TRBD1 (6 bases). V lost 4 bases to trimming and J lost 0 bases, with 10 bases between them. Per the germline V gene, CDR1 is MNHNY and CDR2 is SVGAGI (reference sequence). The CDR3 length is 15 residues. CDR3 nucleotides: TGTGCCAGCAGTTGGACAGTCCATAGCAATCAGCCCCAGCATTTT. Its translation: CASSWTVHSNQPQHF.

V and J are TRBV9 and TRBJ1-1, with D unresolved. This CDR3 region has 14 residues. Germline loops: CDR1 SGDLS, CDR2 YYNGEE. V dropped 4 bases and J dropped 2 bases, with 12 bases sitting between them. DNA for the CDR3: TGTGCCAGCAGCCCCATCTCCACAAACACTGAAGCTTTCTTT. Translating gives CASSPISTNTEAFF.

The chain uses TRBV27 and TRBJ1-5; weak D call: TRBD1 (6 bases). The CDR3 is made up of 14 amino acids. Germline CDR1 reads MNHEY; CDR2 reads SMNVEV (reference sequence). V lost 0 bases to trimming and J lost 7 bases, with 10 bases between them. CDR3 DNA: TGTGCCAGCAGTTTATCGGACAGTAACCAGCCCCAGCATTTT. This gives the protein CASSLSDSNQPQHF.

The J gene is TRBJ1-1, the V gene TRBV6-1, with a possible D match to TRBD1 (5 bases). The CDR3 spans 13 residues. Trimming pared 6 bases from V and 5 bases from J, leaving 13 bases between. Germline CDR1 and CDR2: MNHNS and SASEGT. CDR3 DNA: TGTGCCAGCAGCCCTGAAAAGGGGACTGAAGCTTTCTTT. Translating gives CASSPEKGTEAFF.

In nucleotides, the CDR3 is TGCGCCAGCAGCCACACAGGACAGAACACCGGGGAGCTGTTTTTT. Residues: CASSHTGQNTGELFF. This rearrangement joins TRBV4-3 to TRBJ2-2; a weak D match, TRBD1 (5 bases). V was trimmed by 3 bases and J by 1 base, leaving 9 bases between them. This CDR3 has 15 residues. Germline values: CDR1 LGHNA, CDR2 YSLEER.

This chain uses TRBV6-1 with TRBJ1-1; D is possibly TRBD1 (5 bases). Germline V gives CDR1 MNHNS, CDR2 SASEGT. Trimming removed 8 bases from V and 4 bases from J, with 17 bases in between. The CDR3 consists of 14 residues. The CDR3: CASQEGYSSTEAFF. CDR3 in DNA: TGTGCCAGCCAGGAGGGGTATTCGAGCACTGAAGCTTTCTTT.

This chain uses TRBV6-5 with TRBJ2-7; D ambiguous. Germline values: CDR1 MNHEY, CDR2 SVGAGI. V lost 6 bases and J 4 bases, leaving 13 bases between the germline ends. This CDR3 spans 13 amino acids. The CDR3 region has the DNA TGTGCCAGCAGATTCGAGGCGGCGTACGAGCAGTACTTC. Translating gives CASRFEAAYEQYF.

The CDR3 nucleotides read TGTGCCAGCTCCGTGGGGGGGCGGTCCTATAATTCACCCCTCCACTTT. Residues: CASSVGGRSYNSPLHF. The chain uses TRBV6-6 and TRBJ1-6, with D possibly matching TRBD1 (6 bases). This CDR3 has 16 amino acids. V was cut by 8 bases and J by 1 base, with 15 bases left in between. Germline values: CDR1 MNHNY, CDR2 SVGAGI (reference sequence).

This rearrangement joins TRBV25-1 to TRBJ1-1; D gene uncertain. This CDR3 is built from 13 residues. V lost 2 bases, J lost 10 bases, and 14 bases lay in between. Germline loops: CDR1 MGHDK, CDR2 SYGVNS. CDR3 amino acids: CASSERFRGLAFF. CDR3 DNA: TGTGCCAGCAGTGAAAGGTTTCGGGGATTAGCTTTCTTT.

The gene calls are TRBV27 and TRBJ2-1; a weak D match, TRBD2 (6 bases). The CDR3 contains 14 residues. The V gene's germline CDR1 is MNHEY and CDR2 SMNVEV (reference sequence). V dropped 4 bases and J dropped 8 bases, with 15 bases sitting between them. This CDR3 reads CASSSFTSSDEQFF. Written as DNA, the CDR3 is TGTGCCAGCAGTTCCTTCACTAGCTCGGATGAGCAGTTCTTC.

The CDR3 protein is CSVDRGFDEQYF. The DNA for the CDR3 is TGCAGCGTGGATCGGGGGTTCGACGAGCAGTACTTC. The chain has TRBV29-1 and TRBJ2-7; perhaps TRBD2 as D (6 bases). V was shortened by 6 bases and J by 5 bases, with 14 bases between the two germline ends. Germline V gene sequence: CDR1 SQVTM, CDR2 ANQGSEA. There are 12 residues in the CDR3.

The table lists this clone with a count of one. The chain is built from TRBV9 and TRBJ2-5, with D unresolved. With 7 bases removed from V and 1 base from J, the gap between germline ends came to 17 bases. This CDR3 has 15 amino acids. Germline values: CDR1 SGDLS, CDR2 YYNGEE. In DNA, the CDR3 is TGTGCCAGCCATAACTACCGCCGGACCCAAGAGACCCAGTACTTC. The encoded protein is CASHNYRRTQETQYF.

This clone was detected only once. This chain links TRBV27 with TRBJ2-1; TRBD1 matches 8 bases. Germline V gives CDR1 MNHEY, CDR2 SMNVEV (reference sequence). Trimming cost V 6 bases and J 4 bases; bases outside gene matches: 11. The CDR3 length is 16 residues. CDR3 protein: CASRTSGTGTYNEQFF. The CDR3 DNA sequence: TGTGCCAGCAGAACTTCCGGGACAGGCACTTACAATGAGCAGTTCTTC.

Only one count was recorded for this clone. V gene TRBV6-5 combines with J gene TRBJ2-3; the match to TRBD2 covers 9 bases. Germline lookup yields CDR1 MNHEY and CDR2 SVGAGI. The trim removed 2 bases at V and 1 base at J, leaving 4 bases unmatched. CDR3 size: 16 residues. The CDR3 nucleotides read TGTGCCAGCAGTTACGACCAGCGGGGGGGCACAGATACGCAGTATTTT. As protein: CASSYDQRGGTDTQYF.

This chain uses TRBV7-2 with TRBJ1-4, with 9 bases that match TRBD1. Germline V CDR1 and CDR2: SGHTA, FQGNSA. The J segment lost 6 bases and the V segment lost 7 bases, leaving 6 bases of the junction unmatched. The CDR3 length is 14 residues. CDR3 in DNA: TGTGCCAGCACCCCAAGGACAGGGGATGAAAAACTGTTTTTT. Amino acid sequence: CASTPRTGDEKLFF.

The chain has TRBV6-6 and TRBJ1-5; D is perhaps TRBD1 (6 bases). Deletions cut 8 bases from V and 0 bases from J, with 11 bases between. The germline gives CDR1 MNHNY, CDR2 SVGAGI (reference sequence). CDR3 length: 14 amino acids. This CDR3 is CASLKGDSNQPQHF. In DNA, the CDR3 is TGTGCCAGCTTAAAGGGGGATAGCAATCAGCCCCAGCATTTT.

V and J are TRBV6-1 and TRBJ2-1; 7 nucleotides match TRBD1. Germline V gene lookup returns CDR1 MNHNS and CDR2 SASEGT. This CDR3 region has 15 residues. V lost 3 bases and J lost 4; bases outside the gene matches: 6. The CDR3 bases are TGTGCCAGCAGTGAGCCGGGACAGTCATACAATGAGCAGTTCTTC. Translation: CASSEPGQSYNEQFF.

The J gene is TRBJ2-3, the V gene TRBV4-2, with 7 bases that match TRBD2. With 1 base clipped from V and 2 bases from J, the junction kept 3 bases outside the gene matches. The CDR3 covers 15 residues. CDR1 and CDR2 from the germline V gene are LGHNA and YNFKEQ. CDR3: CASSQGAGDTDTQYF. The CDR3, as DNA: TGTGCCAGCAGCCAAGGTGCGGGGGACACAGATACGCAGTATTTT.

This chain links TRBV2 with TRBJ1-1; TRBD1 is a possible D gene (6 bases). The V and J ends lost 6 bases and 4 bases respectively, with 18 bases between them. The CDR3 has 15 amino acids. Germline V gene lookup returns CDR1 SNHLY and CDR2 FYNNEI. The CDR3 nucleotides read TGTGCCAGCAGCCCAAGGGCCAGGGGTAGCACTGAAGCTTTCTTT. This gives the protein CASSPRARGSTEAFF.

The chain's CDR3 is CASSGSLSSGNTIYF. CDR3 nucleotides: TGCGCCAGCAGTGGCAGCCTGAGCTCTGGAAACACCATATATTTT. The rearrangement links TRBV23-1 to TRBJ1-3; D ambiguous. TRBV23-1 is flagged as an ORF with uncertain function. The V and J ends lost 5 bases and 0 bases respectively, with 11 bases between them. The CDR3 is made up of 15 amino acids.

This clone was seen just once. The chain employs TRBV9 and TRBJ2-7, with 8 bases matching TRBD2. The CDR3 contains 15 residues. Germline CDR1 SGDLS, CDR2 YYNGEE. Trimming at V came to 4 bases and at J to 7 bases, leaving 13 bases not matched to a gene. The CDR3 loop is CASSPSGGANREQYF. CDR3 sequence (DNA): TGTGCCAGCAGCCCCTCGGGGGGGGCTAATAGGGAGCAGTACTTC.

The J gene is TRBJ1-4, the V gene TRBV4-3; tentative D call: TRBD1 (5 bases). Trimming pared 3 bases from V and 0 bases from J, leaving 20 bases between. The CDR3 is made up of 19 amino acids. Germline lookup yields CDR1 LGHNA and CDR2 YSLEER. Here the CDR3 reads CASSQDLFGLGATNEKLFF. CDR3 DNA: TGCGCCAGCAGCCAGGACTTATTTGGGTTGGGGGCAACTAATGAAAAACTGTTTTTT.

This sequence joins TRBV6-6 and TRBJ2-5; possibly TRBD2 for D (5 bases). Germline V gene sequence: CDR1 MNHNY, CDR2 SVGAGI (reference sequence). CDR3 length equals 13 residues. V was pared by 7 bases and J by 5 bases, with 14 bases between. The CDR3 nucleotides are TGTGCCAGCACCACCGGAGGCGGCGAGACCCAGTACTTC. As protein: CASTTGGGETQYF.

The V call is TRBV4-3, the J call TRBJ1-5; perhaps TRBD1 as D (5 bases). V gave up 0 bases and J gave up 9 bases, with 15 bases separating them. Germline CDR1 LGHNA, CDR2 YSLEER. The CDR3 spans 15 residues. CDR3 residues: CASSQDRDGLRPQHF. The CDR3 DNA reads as TGCGCCAGCAGCCAAGACCGGGACGGCCTAAGGCCCCAGCATTTT.

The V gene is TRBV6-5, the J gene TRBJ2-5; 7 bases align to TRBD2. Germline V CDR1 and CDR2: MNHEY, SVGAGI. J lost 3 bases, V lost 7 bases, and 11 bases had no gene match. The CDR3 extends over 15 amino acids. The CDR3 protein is CASTPGSGNEETQYF. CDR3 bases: TGTGCCAGCACCCCTGGAAGCGGGAACGAAGAGACCCAGTACTTC.